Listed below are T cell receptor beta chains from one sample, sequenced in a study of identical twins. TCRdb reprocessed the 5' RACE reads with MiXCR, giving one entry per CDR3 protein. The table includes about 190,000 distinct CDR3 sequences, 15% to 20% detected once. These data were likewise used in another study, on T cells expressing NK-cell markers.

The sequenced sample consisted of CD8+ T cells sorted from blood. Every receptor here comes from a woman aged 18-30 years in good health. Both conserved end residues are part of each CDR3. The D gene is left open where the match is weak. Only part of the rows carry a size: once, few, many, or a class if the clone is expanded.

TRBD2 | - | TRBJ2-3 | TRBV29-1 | TGCAGCGTGAACCTAGCGGGAGAAGCAGATACGCAGTATTTT | CSVNLAGEADTQYF
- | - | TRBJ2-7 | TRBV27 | TGTGCCAGCAGTCCATTCCGGGGAGACGAGCAGTACTTC | CASSPFRGDEQYF
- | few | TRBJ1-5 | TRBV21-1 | TGTGCCAGCACCTCCAATCAGCCCCAGCATTTT | CASTSNQPQHF
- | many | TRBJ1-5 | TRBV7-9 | TGTGCCAGCAGCTTCGGGGGGGTGGCCAATCAGCCCCAGCATTTT | CASSFGGVANQPQHF
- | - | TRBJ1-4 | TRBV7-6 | TGTGCCAGCAAGGAGGGGCGCGGGTATGAAAAACTGTTTTTT | CASKEGRGYEKLFF
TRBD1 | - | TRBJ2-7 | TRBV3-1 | TGTGCCAGCAGCCCCCCCTGGACAGGGATCCACGAGCAGTACTTC | CASSPPWTGIHEQYF
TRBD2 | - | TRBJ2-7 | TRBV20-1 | TGCAGTGCTAGAGATGAACTAGCGGGGCCCTGGGAGCAGTACTTC | CSARDELAGPWEQYF
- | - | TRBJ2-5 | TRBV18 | TGTGCCAGCTCACGGAAGAGGGTCGAGGAGACCCAGTACTTC | CASSRKRVEETQYF
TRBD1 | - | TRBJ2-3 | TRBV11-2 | TGTGCCAGCAGGACGAGCAGGGACAGGGGGCTTTATTCTGATACGCAGTATTTT | CASRTSRDRGLYSDTQYF
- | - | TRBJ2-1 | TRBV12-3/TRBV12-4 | TGTGCCAGCATCGAAGGGGGGGAGCAGTTCTTC | CASIEGGEQFF
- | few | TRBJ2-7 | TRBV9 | TGTGCCAGCAGCGCACCCATAGGGGACGAGCAGTACTTC | CASSAPIGDEQYF
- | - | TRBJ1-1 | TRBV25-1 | TGTGCCACCTTCAGAGGAACTGAAGCTTTCTTT | CATFRGTEAFF
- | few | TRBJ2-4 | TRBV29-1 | TGCAGCGTTGAAAAGGGAAACATTCAGTACTTC | CSVEKGNIQYF
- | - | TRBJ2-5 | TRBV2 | TGTGCCAGCAAGGGGCAACAGGTTGAAGAGACCCAGTACTTC | CASKGQQVEETQYF
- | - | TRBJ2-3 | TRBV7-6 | TGTGCCAGCACCCCTTTAGGGGAGTGGGGCACAGATACGCAGTATTTT | CASTPLGEWGTDTQYF
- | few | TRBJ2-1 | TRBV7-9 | TGTGCCAGCAGCCCCCCTATAGTTTCGCTGGGCGAGCAGTTCTTC | CASSPPIVSLGEQFF
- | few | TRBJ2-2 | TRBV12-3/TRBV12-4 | TGTGCCAGCAGTTTTGGGGGGGCGCCGAACACCGGGGAGCTGTTTTTT | CASSFGGAPNTGELFF
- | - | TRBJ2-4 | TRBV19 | TGTGCCACCCGTTCGTTGCAGGGAAAAAACATTCAGTACTTC | CATRSLQGKNIQYF
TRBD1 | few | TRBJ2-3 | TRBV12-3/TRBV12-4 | TGTGCCAGCGCCGGACAGGGCACAGATACGCAGTATTTT | CASAGQGTDTQYF
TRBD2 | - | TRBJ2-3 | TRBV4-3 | TGCGCCAGCAGCCAAACTAGCGGGAGGGCCGCAGATACGCAGTATTTT | CASSQTSGRAADTQYF
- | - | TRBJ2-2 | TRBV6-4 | TGTGCCAGCGCCAAGGCGGCCATTACCGGGGAGCTGTTTTTT | CASAKAAITGELFF
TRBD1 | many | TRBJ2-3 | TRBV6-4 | TGTGCCAGCAGTGACGGGACAGGGGGCCCAGATACGCAGTATTTT | CASSDGTGGPDTQYF
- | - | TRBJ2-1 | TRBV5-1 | TGCGCCAGCAGCTTGCTTCCAGGGGCGGATGAGCAGTTCTTC | CASSLLPGADEQFF
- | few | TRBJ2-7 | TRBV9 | TGTGCCAGCAGCGCCCGGTCTAGCGAGGCCAACGAGCAGTACTTC | CASSARSSEANEQYF
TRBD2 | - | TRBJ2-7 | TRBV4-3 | TGCGCCAGCAGCCAAGAACGGACTAGCGGGAAGTACGAGCAGTACTTC | CASSQERTSGKYEQYF
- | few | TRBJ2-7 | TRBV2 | TGTGCCAGCAGTCGGAACGAGCAGTACTTC | CASSRNEQYF
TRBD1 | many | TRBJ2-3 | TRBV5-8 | TGTGCCAGCAGCCCGGGACAGGGAGGCACAGATACGCAGTATTTT | CASSPGQGGTDTQYF
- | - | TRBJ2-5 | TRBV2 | TGTGCCACTCTCCCGGGACTGGAAGAGACCCAGTACTTC | CATLPGLEETQYF
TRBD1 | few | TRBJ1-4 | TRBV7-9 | TGTGCCAGCAGCCGACCAGGGGGAAAACTGTTTTTT | CASSRPGGKLFF
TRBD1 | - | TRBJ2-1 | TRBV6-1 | TGTGCCAGCGGGGACAGTGGAAATGAGCAGTTCTTC | CASGDSGNEQFF